The 22 T cell receptor beta chains reported below all come from one sample, sequenced in a study of beta chain features in type 1 diabetes. Findings and caveats of the study: Moderate but significant shortening of TCRB CDR3s was recorded in all four CD4+ subsets from Type 1 diabetes patients.

Expressed TCRB transcripts were sequenced after all isolated RNA was converted to cDNA. Here immunoSEQ multiplex PCR was the method, and the copy in TCRdb shows in-frame clones only, minus some. The data hold hundreds of thousands of clones, with roughly an eighth observed a single time. These receptors are not linked to any known antigen. Specimen: naive CD4+ T cells from blood. The receptors were gathered from a man younger than 30 with type 1 diabetes.

Only a few counts were recorded for this clone. This rearrangement joins TRBV15 to TRBJ1-3; D is unresolved. V dropped 3 bases and J dropped 0 bases, with 9 bases sitting between them. Germline CDR1 is LNHNV and CDR2 is YYDKDF (reference sequence). The length of the CDR3 is 15 residues. This CDR3 is CATSSSPSSGNTIYF. The CDR3 DNA reads as TGTGCCACCAGCAGTTCTCCGAGCTCTGGAAACACCATATATTTT.

V usage is TRBV15 and J usage is TRBJ1-5; the match to TRBD1 covers 11 bases. This CDR3 comprises 19 residues. The V and J ends lost 1 base and 2 bases, in that order; junction bases with no gene match: 10. Germline V CDR1 and CDR2: LNHNV, YYDKDF (reference sequence). CDR3 bases: TGTGCCACCAGCAGAGCAGCAGGACAGGGGGCGTGGGGCAATCAGCCCCAGCATTTT. Its protein product is CATSRAAGQGAWGNQPQHF.

The CDR3 here is CSAGGEGGYTF. CDR3 nucleotide sequence: TGCAGCGCGGGTGGAGAAGGCGGCTACACCTTC. The chain combines TRBV29-1 with TRBJ1-2, with D unresolved. CDR3 length: 11 amino acids. Germline V gene lookup returns CDR1 SQVTM and CDR2 ANQGSEA. The V and J ends lost 7 bases and 8 bases respectively, with 14 bases between them. Using reference TRBV29-1 and TRBJ1-2 for the parts outside the CDR3, the full variable domain is SAVISQKPSRDICQRGTSLTIQCQVDSQVTMMFWYRQQPGQSLTLIATANQGSEATYESGFVIDKFPISRPNLTFSTLTVSNMSPEDSSIYLCSAGGEGGYTFGSGTRLTVV.

This clone showed up just a few times. CDR3 region: CSVQTPLGYGYTF. The CDR3 region has the DNA TGCAGCGTGCAGACACCCTTGGGCTATGGCTACACCTTC. This rearrangement joins TRBV29-1 to TRBJ1-2; D is unresolved. The germline V gene has CDR1 SQVTM and CDR2 ANQGSEA. This CDR3 has 13 residues. V gave up 6 bases and J gave up 4 bases, with 15 bases separating them.

The chain employs TRBV29-1 and TRBJ1-2; D is ambiguous. In germline, CDR1 is SQVTM, CDR2 ANQGSEA. V was shortened by 3 bases and J by 8 bases, with 10 bases between the two germline ends. The length of the CDR3 is 11 residues. The CDR3 DNA reads TGCAGCGTTGAGAAGGGAAAAGGCTACACCTTC. Protein sequence: CSVEKGKGYTF.

The chain carries TRBV29-1 and TRBJ2-3, with 9 bases that match TRBD1. With 7 bases clipped from V and 0 bases from J, the junction kept 5 bases outside the gene matches. The CDR3 runs to 14 residues. The germline gives CDR1 SQVTM, CDR2 ANQGSEA. The CDR3 spells CSGRGTGSTDTQYF. The CDR3 bases are TGCAGCGGAAGAGGGACAGGGAGCACAGATACGCAGTATTTT.

Here the CDR3 reads CASSDPARLQQYF. The CDR3 region has the DNA TGTGCCAGCAGTGATCCGGCCCGGTTACAGCAGTACTTC. The V gene is TRBV25-1, the J gene TRBJ2-7; D not resolved. V lost 3 bases to trimming and J lost 8 bases, with 14 bases between them. The CDR3 runs 13 residues. CDR1 and CDR2 from the germline V gene are MGHDK and SYGVNS.

This chain uses TRBV7-9 with TRBJ2-7, with a tentative D call TRBD2 (6 bases). Trimming cost V 5 bases and J 0 bases, with 17 bases left between them. The germline CDR1 and CDR2 sequences are SEHNR and FQNEAQ (reference sequence). This CDR3 has 16 amino acids. CDR3 residues: CASSPQSGRFSYEQYF. CDR3 sequence (DNA): TGTGCCAGCAGCCCCCAAAGCGGGCGATTCTCCTACGAGCAGTACTTC.

This clone was counted between two and nine times. The genes are TRBV7-2 and TRBJ2-7; D not resolved. The CDR3 has 15 amino acids. Trimming removed 5 bases at V and 0 bases at J, with 14 bases between. Per the germline V gene, CDR1 is SGHTA and CDR2 is FQGNSA. This CDR3 reads CASSLTPGLSYEQYF. CDR3 nucleotide sequence: TGTGCCAGCAGCCTGACACCGGGCCTCTCCTACGAGCAGTACTTC.

This clone came up a few times. The chain employs TRBV6-5 and TRBJ1-5; no definite D call. Germline CDR1 is MNHEY and CDR2 is SVGAGI. The ends were cut back, 3 bases at V and 5 bases at J, with 11 bases in the middle. CDR3 length equals 14 residues. CDR3 coding DNA: TGTGCCAGCAGTTATACGGGATTAGATCAGCCCCAGCATTTT. Protein sequence: CASSYTGLDQPQHF.

J is TRBJ1-5 and V is TRBV7-2; D uncertain. V gave up 5 bases and J gave up 3 bases, with 11 bases separating them. The CDR3 runs 14 residues. CDR1 and CDR2 from the germline V gene are SGHTA and FQGNSA. The CDR3 DNA reads TGTGCCAGCAGCGACACAGTGGTCAATCAGCCCCAGCATTTT. It yields the protein CASSDTVVNQPQHF.

Only a few counts were recorded for this clone. This chain connects TRBV7-9 to TRBJ1-3, with TRBD1 matching over 7 bases. The germline V gene encodes CDR1 SEHNR and CDR2 FQNEAQ (reference sequence). The CDR3 is 15 amino acids. V lost 3 bases and J lost 4; bases outside the gene matches: 6. The CDR3 DNA reads as TGTGCCAGCAGCTTGGGAGGGACAGCGGGAAACACCATATATTTT. It is translated as CASSLGGTAGNTIYF. The full variable domain, with the rest looked up from reference TRBV7-9 and TRBJ1-3, is DTGVSQNPRHKITKRGQNVTFRCDPISEHNRLYWYRQTLGQGPEFLTYFQNEAQLEKSRLLSDRFSAERPKGSFSTLEIQRTEQGDSAMYLCASSLGGTAGNTIYFGEGSWLTVV.

The genes are TRBV27 and TRBJ2-5, with D possibly matching TRBD1 (6 bases). With 6 bases removed from V and 2 bases from J, the gap between germline ends came to 13 bases. In germline, CDR1 is MNHEY, CDR2 SMNVEV (reference sequence). The CDR3 is 14 residues long. In DNA, the CDR3 is TGTGCCAGCAGCCCCGACAGGACTCAAGAGACCCAGTACTTC. Its protein is CASSPDRTQETQYF.

This clone was detected only a few times. The chain uses TRBV23-1 and TRBJ2-5; D gene unclear. TRBV23-1 is sorted into the ORF group, with uncertain function. V lost 7 bases and J 3 bases, leaving 12 bases between the germline ends. There are 13 residues in the CDR3. The CDR3 here is CASNGGRKETQYF. The CDR3 bases are TGCGCCAGCAACGGTGGACGGAAAGAGACCCAGTACTTC.

This chain's CDR3 is CSVPGGRASNEQFF. The CDR3 coding sequence is TGCAGCGTTCCGGGAGGGAGGGCCTCCAATGAGCAGTTCTTC. The V and J genes are TRBV29-1 and TRBJ2-1; 8 positions agree with TRBD2. The CDR3 covers 14 residues. In germline, CDR1 is SQVTM, CDR2 ANQGSEA. The ends lost 5 bases at V and 6 bases at J; junction bases unmatched: 9.

V usage is TRBV6-1 and J usage is TRBJ2-7; 7 bases map to TRBD1. This CDR3 is 15 amino acids long. Germline V gives CDR1 MNHNS, CDR2 SASEGT. J lost 3 bases, V lost 10 bases, and 15 bases had no gene match. The CDR3 region has the DNA TGTGCCACGCAAAGGCCCGGGACAGCGTTCTACGAGCAGTACTTC. The encoded protein is CATQRPGTAFYEQYF.

The rearrangement uses TRBV11-2 and TRBJ1-1, with TRBD1 as a possible D gene (6 bases). CDR3 size: 13 residues. Trimming pared 5 bases from V and 4 bases from J, leaving 11 bases between. Germline CDR1 is SGHAT and CDR2 is FQNNGV. CDR3 residues: CASSAGVATEAFF. CDR3 coding DNA: TGTGCCAGCAGCGCAGGGGTTGCCACTGAAGCTTTCTTT.

The V call is TRBV30, the J call TRBJ2-7; no clear D gene. CDR1 GTSNPN and CDR2 SVGIG come from the germline V gene (reference sequence). The CDR3 consists of 14 residues. Trimming pared 0 bases from V and 5 bases from J, leaving 14 bases between. This chain's CDR3 is CAWSVGSLLNEQYF. The CDR3 region has the DNA TGTGCCTGGAGTGTGGGTAGCCTCCTCAACGAGCAGTACTTC. The full variable domain, rest sourced from reference TRBV30 and TRBJ2-7, is SQTIHQWPATLVQPVGSPLSLECTVEGTSNPNLYWYRQAAGRGLQLLFYSVGIGQISSEVPQNLSASRPQDRQFILSSKKLLLSDSGFYLCAWSVGSLLNEQYFGPGTRLTVT.

This clone has more than one count but fewer than ten. The V gene is TRBV28, the J gene TRBJ1-5; the match to TRBD1 covers 7 bases. The CDR3 sequence is 13 residues long. Germline CDR1 reads MDHEN; CDR2 reads SYDVKM. With V trimmed by 8 bases and J by 3 bases, 4 bases remained unmatched. The CDR3 DNA follows: TGTGCCAGCCGGACAGGACACAATCAGCCCCAGCATTTT. Translation: CASRTGHNQPQHF.

This clone was seen more than once but under ten times. The rearrangement uses TRBV2 and TRBJ2-3, with D possibly TRBD2 on 6 matching bases. The CDR3 is 16 residues long. Germline values: CDR1 SNHLY, CDR2 FYNNEI. Trimming shortened V by 6 bases and J by 4 bases, and 20 bases separated the two germline ends. The CDR3 loop is CASRVLSGNGADTQYF. DNA of the CDR3: TGTGCCAGCAGGGTTCTTAGCGGAAACGGGGCAGATACGCAGTATTTT.

This clone was detected only a few times. The gene calls are TRBV4-3 and TRBJ2-7; possible D gene TRBD1, 5 bases. CDR1 is LGHNA and CDR2 is YSLEER in the germline V gene. The CDR3 length is 15 residues. V was trimmed by 4 bases and J by 2 bases, leaving 15 bases between them. For the CDR3, the DNA is TGCGCCAGCAGCCGCTTCCAGGGTTACCCCTACGAGCAGTACTTC. This gives the protein CASSRFQGYPYEQYF.

Concerning this clone: This sample includes further DNA sequences coding for the same CDR3. The J gene is TRBJ2-5, the V gene TRBV18; 8 bases line up with TRBD1. Germline V gene data show CDR1 as KGHSH and CDR2 as LQKENI. The CDR3 contains 14 residues. V lost 3 bases, J lost 5 bases, and 5 bases stayed unmatched. Here the CDR3 DNA reads TGTGCCAGCTCACCCCGGACAGGGCAGGAGACCCAGTACTTC. This translates into CASSPRTGQETQYF. The full variable domain, completed using reference TRBV18 and TRBJ2-5, is NAGVMQNPRHLVRRRGQEARLRCSPMKGHSHVYWYRQLPEEGLKFMVYLQKENIIDESGMPKERFSAEFPKEGPSILRIQQVVRGDSAAYFCASSPRTGQETQYFGPGTRLLVL.